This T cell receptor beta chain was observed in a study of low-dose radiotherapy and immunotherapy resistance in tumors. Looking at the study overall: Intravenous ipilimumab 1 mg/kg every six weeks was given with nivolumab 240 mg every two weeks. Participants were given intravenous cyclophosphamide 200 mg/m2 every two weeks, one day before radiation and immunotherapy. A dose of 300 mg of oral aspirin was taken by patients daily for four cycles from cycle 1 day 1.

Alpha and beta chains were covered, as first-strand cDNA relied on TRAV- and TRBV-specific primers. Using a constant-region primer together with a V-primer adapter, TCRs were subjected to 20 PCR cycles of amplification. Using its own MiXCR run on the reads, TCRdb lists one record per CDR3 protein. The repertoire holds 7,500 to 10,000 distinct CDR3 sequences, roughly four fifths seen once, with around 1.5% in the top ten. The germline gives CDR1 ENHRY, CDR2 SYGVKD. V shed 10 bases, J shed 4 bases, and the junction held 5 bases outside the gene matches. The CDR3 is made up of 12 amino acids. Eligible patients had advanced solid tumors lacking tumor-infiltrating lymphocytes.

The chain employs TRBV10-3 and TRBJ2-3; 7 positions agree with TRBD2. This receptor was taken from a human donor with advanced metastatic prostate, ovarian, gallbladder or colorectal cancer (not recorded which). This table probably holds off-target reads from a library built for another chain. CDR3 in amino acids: CATGGSSDTQYF. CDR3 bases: TGTGCCACCGGGGGGAGTTCAGATACGCAGTATTTT.